This T cell receptor (beta chain) was sequenced in a study of cytomegalovirus exposure and HLA in healthy donors. The study's findings and limits: Most likely, a cluster of highly shared sequence variants arose as a sequencing artifact. It was reportedly the case that the classifier diagnosed cytomegalovirus status with high specificity and sensitivity. V- and J-gene trimming of TCR beta was linked (in a later analysis) to a missense DCLRE1C variant. In a later analysis, DRB1 alleles had the most associated TCRs; HLA-C alleles the fewest.

Both 60 Vbeta primers and 13 Jbeta primers went into the PCR. TCRdb's copy holds only in-frame clones and misses some; the assay was immunoSEQ multiplex PCR. The repertoire table contains approximately 110,000 clones. Comment on this clone: The antigen remains undetermined.

What was sequenced was PBMCs. This TCR was sampled from a man aged 18 to 30 in good health and CMV-seronegative.

This chain's CDR3 is CASSSTSGAGNTIYF. In DNA form, the CDR3 reads TGTGCCAGCAGTTCGACCTCAGGGGCTGGAAACACCATATATTTT. The chain employs TRBV6-5 and TRBJ1-3, with D perhaps matching TRBD1 (6 bases). V was cut by 4 bases and J by 2 bases, with 12 bases left in between. Germline values: CDR1 MNHEY, CDR2 SVGAGI. This CDR3 has 15 residues.